These 14 T cell receptor beta chains share one sample of origin, sequenced in a study of T cell repertoires in cytomegalovirus infection. TCRdb re-called the reads with MiXCR, one entry per CDR3 protein. The table has 200,000 to 300,000 distinct CDR3 sequences, roughly an eighth seen once. Sequenced: PBMCs. Source of these receptors: a human donor in good health (CMV status not recorded). Some clones in this sample may be carry-over from other donors' samples.

CDR3 residues: CASSFGRPNTEAFF. CDR3 in DNA: TGTGCCAGCAGTTTTGGACGGCCGAACACTGAAGCTTTCTTT. J is TRBJ1-1 and V is TRBV28; unclear D gene. The V end was cut by 3 bases, the J end by 1 base, with 9 bases between. CDR3 length: 14 amino acids. The germline V gene encodes CDR1 MDHEN and CDR2 SYDVKM.

The count of this clonotype is one. Just one base apart from a much larger clone, this may be a read error. The chain couples TRBV6-2 or TRBV6-3 to TRBJ1-4, with D possibly matching TRBD1 (5 bases). Germline values: CDR1 MNHEY, CDR2 SVGEGT. The CDR3 is 15 residues long. CDR3 protein: CASRYRRPTNEKRFF. Written as DNA, the CDR3 is TGTGCCAGCAGATACAGGCGCCCAACTAATGAAAAACGGTTTTTT.

V gene TRBV7-6 combines with J gene TRBJ1-1; D gene uncertain. Trimming cost V 4 bases and J 2 bases, with 14 bases left between them. Germline V gene lookup returns CDR1 SGHVS and CDR2 FNYEAQ. The CDR3 is 15 amino acids. CDR3 amino acids: CASSSGDTTNTEAFF. CDR3 nucleotide sequence: TGTGCCAGCAGCTCGGGAGACACTACTAACACTGAAGCTTTCTTT.

Only a few counts were recorded for this clonotype. The CDR3 carries no conserved terminal phenylalanine or tryptophan, so it likely arises from a read error. Written as DNA, the CDR3 is TGCGCCAGCAGCCAAGGGTGGGATCTGAACACTGAAGCTTTCCTT. It codes for CASSQGWDLNTEAFL. The rearrangement uses TRBV4-1 and TRBJ1-1, with unresolved D. CDR1 MGHRA and CDR2 YSYEKL come from the germline V gene. The CDR3 has 15 amino acids. Between the trimmed V and J ends, which lost 1 base and 0 bases, there was a span of 9 bases.

This clonotype was counted only a few times. The chain recombines TRBV6-6 with TRBJ2-2; TRBD2 is a possible D gene (6 bases). Trimming took off 0 bases at V and 4 bases at J, with 9 bases between the two ends. The germline V gene encodes CDR1 MNHNY and CDR2 SVGAGI (reference sequence). The CDR3 loop spans 15 amino acids. The CDR3 DNA follows: TGTGCCAGCAGTTACTCGAGGGACTCCACCGGGGAGCTGTTTTTT. This encodes CASSYSRDSTGELFF.

This clonotype was counted a few times. The rearrangement joins TRBV7-2 to TRBJ2-3, with D possibly TRBD1 on 5 matching bases. Germline loops: CDR1 SGHTA, CDR2 FQGNSA. This CDR3 has 17 residues. V was clipped by 4 bases and J by 0 bases, with 17 bases between them. The CDR3 here is CASSYRQRPPSTDTQYF. CDR3 DNA sequence: TGTGCCAGCAGCTATAGACAGCGCCCGCCTAGCACAGATACGCAGTATTTT.

The chain links TRBV20-1 to TRBJ1-1; the D gene is possibly TRBD1 (6 bases). Trimming pared 0 bases from V and 1 base from J, leaving 9 bases between. Germline V gene lookup returns CDR1 DFQATT and CDR2 SNEGSKA (reference sequence). The CDR3 is 14 amino acids. The CDR3 reads CSAREGGENTEAFF. CDR3 nucleotide sequence: TGCAGTGCTAGAGAAGGGGGGGAGAACACTGAAGCTTTCTTT.

This chain connects TRBV5-6 to TRBJ2-2, with 8 bases identical to TRBD2. Germline trimming cut 4 bases from V and 0 bases from J; bases unmatched to any gene: 5. CDR1 SGHDT and CDR2 YYEEEE come from the germline V gene. This CDR3 has 16 residues. The CDR3: CASSAWTSPNTGELFF. CDR3 sequence (DNA): TGTGCCAGCAGCGCCTGGACTAGCCCGAACACCGGGGAGCTGTTTTTT.

Many counts were recorded for this clonotype. The rearrangement links TRBV20-1 to TRBJ2-7; D remains unclear. V was pared by 6 bases and J by 2 bases, with 14 bases between. This CDR3 is built from 13 residues. CDR1 and CDR2 from the germline V gene are DFQATT and SNEGSKA (reference sequence). CDR3 nucleotide sequence: TGCAGTGCCCCCGGCACAGTAACCTACGAGCAGTACTTC. Protein sequence: CSAPGTVTYEQYF.

This clonotype appeared many times. The rearrangement joins TRBV7-3 to TRBJ2-6; no clear D gene. V dropped 5 bases and J dropped 0 bases, with 11 bases sitting between them. This CDR3 has 16 residues. From germline, CDR1 is SGHTA and CDR2 FQGTGA. The CDR3 sequence is CASSNFVPSGANVLTF. CDR3 coding DNA: TGTGCCAGCAGCAACTTCGTACCCTCTGGGGCCAACGTCCTGACTTTC.

This clonotype appeared many times. The chain uses TRBV6-1 and TRBJ2-1, with TRBD2 identical over 9 bases. The CDR3 runs to 14 residues. The germline gives CDR1 MNHNS, CDR2 SASEGT. Losses at the gene ends were 4 bases for V and 9 bases for J; bases not matched to a gene: 7. CDR3 region: CASSGGTSSGEQFF. The CDR3 DNA follows: TGTGCCAGCAGTGGAGGGACTAGCTCGGGTGAGCAGTTCTTC.

The table lists this clonotype with many counts. This sequence joins TRBV5-6 and TRBJ2-4; D is undetermined. Germline CDR1 and CDR2: SGHDT and YYEEEE. Trimming left V 0 bases short and J 0 bases short, with 7 bases between. This CDR3 region has 15 residues. CDR3 coding DNA: TGTGCCAGCAGCTTGGGTCCGCTAGCCAAAAACATTCAGTACTTC. Encoded protein: CASSLGPLAKNIQYF.

This clonotype was found a few times. This chain joins TRBV19 and TRBJ2-1; tentatively, D is TRBD1 (6 bases). CDR1 is LNHDA and CDR2 is SQIVND in the germline V gene (reference sequence). The V end lost 5 bases, the J end lost 10 bases, and 9 bases lay between the germline ends. This CDR3 comprises 11 residues. The DNA of the CDR3 is TGTGCCAGTAGTGTCAGGGGCGAGCAGTTCTTC. It yields the protein CASSVRGEQFF. Drawing the rest from reference TRBV19 and TRBJ2-1, the complete variable domain is DGGITQSPKYLFRKEGQNVTLSCEQNLNHDAMYWYRQDPGQGLRLIYYSQIVNDFQKGDIAEGYSVSREKKESFPLTVTSAQKNPTAFYLCASSVRGEQFFGPGTRLTVL.

The chain recombines TRBV20-1 with TRBJ2-3; TRBD2 aligns across 9 bases. J was trimmed by 6 bases and V by 6 bases; bases with no gene match: 13. The CDR3 sequence is 15 residues long. CDR1 and CDR2 (germline): DFQATT, SNEGSKA (reference sequence). The CDR3 region is CSAPPGLALVDTQYF. The CDR3 DNA sequence: TGCAGTGCGCCTCCGGGACTAGCTCTAGTGGATACGCAGTATTTT.